The clone carrying this T cell receptor beta chain came up many times. This entry belongs to a study of T-cell reconstitution after alpha-beta-depleted transplantation in children. During its preparation, the TCRbeta library received unique molecular identifiers. TCRdb called the PCR reads again in MiXCR, with one record for every CDR3 protein. This repertoire shows roughly 220,000 distinct CDR3 sequences, around 12% found once; its top ten account for about 2.4%. CDR1 and CDR2 (germline): SGHRS, YFSETQ. The CDR3 runs 15 residues. With V trimmed by 4 bases and J by 5 bases, 6 bases remained unmatched.

This TCR derives from a human donor who donated a stem cell graft to a child with acute lymphoblastic leukemia. Sample: PBMCs from the stem cell graft donor, taken from the stem cell graft. The rearrangement uses TRBV5-1 and TRBJ2-1; 10 nucleotides line up with TRBD1. The CDR3 DNA reads TGCGCCAGCAGCCAGACAGGGGGCTCTAACAATGAGCAGTTCTTC. Translation: CASSQTGGSNNEQFF.